One and the same sample provided the 20 T cell receptor beta chains below, sequenced in a study of T cell repertoires in cytomegalovirus infection. TCRdb processed the reads anew with MiXCR; each CDR3 protein has one entry. Altogether 200,000 to 300,000 distinct CDR3 sequences are present, around 9% being singletons, with the ten largest covering over 13%. Sequenced material: PBMCs. The source is a human donor in good health (CMV status not recorded). Some clones in this sample may be carry-over from other donors' samples.

This clonotype appeared many times. The rearrangement uses TRBV12-3 or TRBV12-4 and TRBJ2-1; D remains ambiguous. The CDR3 is made up of 14 amino acids. Trimming took 4 bases from V and 8 from J, leaving 15 bases between them. CDR3 coding DNA: TGTGCCAGCAGTTCTAAGGCTACCCGGGATGAGCAGTTCTTC. Residues: CASSSKATRDEQFF.

This clonotype was observed many times. The V and J genes are TRBV7-2 and TRBJ2-1; D ambiguous. From germline, CDR1 is SGHTA and CDR2 FQGNSA. The CDR3 covers 12 residues. V was cut by 8 bases and J by 9 bases, with 14 bases left in between. The CDR3 loop reads CASSQLVREQFF. The DNA for the CDR3 is TGTGCCAGCTCCCAACTTGTCCGTGAGCAGTTCTTC. The whole variable domain, filled in from reference TRBV7-2 and TRBJ2-1, reads GAGVSQSPSNKVTEKGKDVELRCDPISGHTALYWYRQSLGQGLEFLIYFQGNSAPDKSGLPSDRFSAERTGGSVSTLTIQRTQQEDSAVYLCASSQLVREQFFGPGTRLTVL.

This clonotype was observed many times. CDR3 coding DNA: TGTGCCAGCAGCCTACGGGACGTTGGAAACACCATATATTTT. Its translation: CASSLRDVGNTIYF. The chain is built from TRBV7-4 and TRBJ1-3, with TRBD1 as a possible D gene (5 bases). V lost 5 bases, J lost 3 bases, and 11 bases lay in between. CDR3 length equals 14 residues. Looked up from germline, CDR1 is SGHVT and CDR2 is SQSDAQ.

The table lists this clonotype with many counts. The rearrangement links TRBV7-6 to TRBJ2-3; D not resolved. In germline, CDR1 is SGHVS, CDR2 FNYEAQ. The V and J ends lost 0 bases and 6 bases respectively, with 4 bases between them. This CDR3 region has 12 residues. The CDR3 sequence: CASSLARDTQYF. CDR3 DNA sequence: TGTGCCAGCAGCTTAGCGCGGGATACGCAGTATTTT.

The chain uses TRBV28 and TRBJ2-1; no clear D. V was shortened by 3 bases and J by 8 bases, with 17 bases between the two germline ends. Germline lookup yields CDR1 MDHEN and CDR2 SYDVKM. This CDR3 spans 15 amino acids. The CDR3 DNA follows: TGTGCCAGCAGTTTCGCGACCTTATCCCCCTATGAGCAGTTCTTC. This sequence encodes CASSFATLSPYEQFF.

The table lists this clonotype with many counts. J is TRBJ2-3 and V is TRBV7-2, with D possibly being TRBD2 (7 bases). In germline, CDR1 is SGHTA, CDR2 FQGNSA. CDR3 length equals 15 residues. The V end lost 8 bases, the J end lost 1 base, and 16 bases lay between the germline ends. Here the CDR3 reads CASLRWGGRTDTQYF. The CDR3 nucleotides are TGTGCCAGCCTCAGATGGGGGGGCCGCACAGATACGCAGTATTTT.

The chain couples TRBV7-8 to TRBJ1-6; TRBD1 matches 10 bases. V dropped 5 bases and J dropped 10; count of bases not matched to a gene: 8. CDR1 is SGHVS, CDR2 FQNEAQ, per germline. This CDR3 spans 15 amino acids. Here the CDR3 DNA reads TGTGCCAGCAGCGCCCGGGACAGGGGTTGGTCACCCCTCCACTTT. It specifies CASSARDRGWSPLHF.

This clonotype has ten or more counts. The gene calls are TRBV7-2 and TRBJ2-1; TRBD2 aligns across 7 bases. The CDR3 loop spans 13 amino acids. Germline-derived CDR1 and CDR2 are SGHTA and FQGNSA. Trimming took 5 bases from V and 7 from J; bases not matched to a gene: 5. The CDR3 sequence: CASSLIGGNEQFF. CDR3 nucleotide sequence: TGTGCCAGCAGCCTCATCGGGGGGAATGAGCAGTTCTTC.

This clonotype was seen many times. The rearrangement joins TRBV7-2 to TRBJ2-1; 13 bases align to TRBD2. The V and J ends lost 4 bases and 6 bases, in that order; junction bases with no gene match: 3. Germline V gene lookup returns CDR1 SGHTA and CDR2 FQGNSA. The CDR3 length is 15 residues. The CDR3 DNA is TGTGCCAGCAGCTGGACTAGCGGGGGAAGCAATGAGCAGTTCTTC. Translated: CASSWTSGGSNEQFF. Together with reference TRBV7-2 and TRBJ2-1, the CDR3 gives the full variable domain: GAGVSQSPSNKVTEKGKDVELRCDPISGHTALYWYRQSLGQGLEFLIYFQGNSAPDKSGLPSDRFSAERTGGSVSTLTIQRTQQEDSAVYLCASSWTSGGSNEQFFGPGTRLTVL.

At least ten counts were recorded for this clonotype. The rearrangement uses TRBV7-2 and TRBJ2-7; D perhaps matches TRBD1 (5 bases). In germline, CDR1 is SGHTA, CDR2 FQGNSA. The CDR3 has 14 residues. V shed 2 bases and J shed 2 bases, with 10 bases lying between them. The CDR3 region is CASSLRGPTYEQYF. The CDR3 bases are TGTGCCAGCAGCTTAAGGGGTCCTACCTACGAGCAGTACTTC. The full variable domain, rest sourced from reference TRBV7-2 and TRBJ2-7, is GAGVSQSPSNKVTEKGKDVELRCDPISGHTALYWYRQSLGQGLEFLIYFQGNSAPDKSGLPSDRFSAERTGGSVSTLTIQRTQQEDSAVYLCASSLRGPTYEQYFGPGTRLTVT.

V gene TRBV12-3 or TRBV12-4 combines with J gene TRBJ1-3, with TRBD1 identical over 8 bases. This CDR3 has 15 residues. Trimming took 9 bases from V and 0 from J; bases not matched to a gene: 7. The CDR3 here is CASDDRGPSGNTIYF. CDR3 coding DNA: TGTGCCAGTGACGACAGGGGCCCCTCTGGAAACACCATATATTTT.

This clonotype was found many times. The rearrangement uses TRBV28 and TRBJ1-1, with D hard to call. The CDR3 sequence is 13 residues long. Trimming stripped 2 bases from V and 5 bases from J, with 9 bases between. CDR1 is MDHEN, CDR2 SYDVKM, per germline. The CDR3 DNA follows: TGTGCCAGCAGTTTAATCCCCAAGACTGAAGCTTTCTTT. Translation gives CASSLIPKTEAFF.

On this clonotype: Being one base from a much bigger clone, this may be a read error. The rearrangement links TRBV4-3 to TRBJ2-2; D remains unclear. Per the germline V gene, CDR1 is LGHNA and CDR2 is YSLEER. V dropped 0 bases and J dropped 4 bases, with 9 bases sitting between them. The CDR3 is made up of 15 amino acids. This CDR3 is CASSQEWRGTGELFF. For the CDR3, the DNA is TGCGCCAGCAGCCAAGAATGGAGAGGCACCGGGGAGCTGTTTTTT.

This chain links TRBV11-2 with TRBJ1-6, with a possible D match to TRBD1 (6 bases). This CDR3 is built from 14 residues. Trimming stripped 3 bases from V and 11 bases from J, with 14 bases between. The V gene's germline CDR1 is SGHAT and CDR2 FQNNGV. CDR3 sequence: CASSFTGTSPPLHF. The CDR3 DNA follows: TGTGCCAGCAGCTTTACCGGGACATCTCCACCCCTCCACTTT.

In this sample, this clonotype turned up a few times. This chain uses TRBV19 with TRBJ2-7; D is perhaps TRBD2 (5 bases). Trimming cost V 6 bases and J 5 bases, with 17 bases left between them. Germline V gene sequence: CDR1 LNHDA, CDR2 SQIVND (reference sequence). The CDR3 contains 14 residues. CDR3 residues: CASRSGNLRDEQYF. The CDR3 nucleotides read TGTGCCAGTAGGTCAGGAAATTTGAGGGACGAGCAGTACTTC.

This clonotype was found a few times. The rearrangement joins TRBV7-8 to TRBJ2-3; 7 bases line up with TRBD1. CDR3 length: 19 amino acids. Germline CDR1 SGHVS, CDR2 FQNEAQ. The trim removed 2 bases at V and 3 bases at J, leaving 17 bases unmatched. CDR3 sequence: CASSLPWDRPKLGTDTQYF. CDR3 coding DNA: TGTGCCAGCAGCTTACCCTGGGACAGACCCAAGTTGGGGACAGATACGCAGTATTTT.

This clonotype has a count of ten or more. The chain carries TRBV7-8 and TRBJ1-5; TRBD1 is a possible D gene (6 bases). The CDR3 is 14 amino acids. The germline CDR1 and CDR2 sequences are SGHVS and FQNEAQ. V lost 6 bases and J 5 bases, leaving 14 bases between the germline ends. The CDR3 DNA reads TGTGCCAGCAGTCAAGAGGGGGGGGATCAGCCCCAGCATTTT. Residues: CASSQEGGDQPQHF.

The rearrangement uses TRBV7-8 and TRBJ1-6; D gene uncertain. From germline, CDR1 is SGHVS and CDR2 FQNEAQ. The CDR3 length is 13 residues. The V end was cut by 2 bases, the J end by 13 bases, with 12 bases between. The CDR3 DNA is TGTGCCAGCAGCTTATCAACGTCATCTCCCCTCCACTTT. It yields the protein CASSLSTSSPLHF.

J is TRBJ1-6 and V is TRBV20-1; possibly TRBD1 for D (6 bases). Germline lookup yields CDR1 DFQATT and CDR2 SNEGSKA (reference sequence). The CDR3 has 15 amino acids. V lost 4 bases and J 5 bases, leaving 15 bases between the germline ends. CDR3 sequence: CSATLDSRNNSPLHF. CDR3 coding DNA: TGCAGTGCTACCTTGGACAGCCGAAATAATTCACCCCTCCACTTT.

The table lists this clonotype with many counts. The chain recombines TRBV7-3 with TRBJ1-6, with TRBD1 as a possible D gene (5 bases). V was shortened by 1 base and J by 9 bases, with 13 bases between the two germline ends. This CDR3 contains 15 residues. The germline gives CDR1 SGHTA, CDR2 FQGTGA. CDR3 region: CASSLMGDRVSPLHF. The CDR3 nucleotides read TGTGCCAGCAGCTTAATGGGCGACAGAGTTTCACCCCTCCACTTT.